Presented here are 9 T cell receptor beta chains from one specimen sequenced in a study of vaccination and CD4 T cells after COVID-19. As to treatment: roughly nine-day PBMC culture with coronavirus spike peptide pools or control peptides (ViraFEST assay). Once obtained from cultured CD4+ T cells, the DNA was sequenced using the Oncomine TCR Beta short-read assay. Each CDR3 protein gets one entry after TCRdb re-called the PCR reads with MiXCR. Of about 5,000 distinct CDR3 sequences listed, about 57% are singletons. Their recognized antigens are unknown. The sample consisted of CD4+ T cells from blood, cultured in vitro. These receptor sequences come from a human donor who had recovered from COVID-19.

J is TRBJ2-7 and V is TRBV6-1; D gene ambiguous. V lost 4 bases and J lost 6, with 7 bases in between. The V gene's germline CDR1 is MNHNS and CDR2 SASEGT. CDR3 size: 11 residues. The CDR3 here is CASSVVGEQYF. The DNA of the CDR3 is TGTGCCAGCAGTGTAGTCGGCGAGCAGTACTTC.

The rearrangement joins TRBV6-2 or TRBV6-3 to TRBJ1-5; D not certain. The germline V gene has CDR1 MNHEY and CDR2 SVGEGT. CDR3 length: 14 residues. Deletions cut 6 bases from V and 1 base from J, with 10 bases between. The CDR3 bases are TGTGCCAGCAGCCCCGGTGGGAGCAATCAGCCCCAGCATTTT. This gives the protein CASSPGGSNQPQHF.

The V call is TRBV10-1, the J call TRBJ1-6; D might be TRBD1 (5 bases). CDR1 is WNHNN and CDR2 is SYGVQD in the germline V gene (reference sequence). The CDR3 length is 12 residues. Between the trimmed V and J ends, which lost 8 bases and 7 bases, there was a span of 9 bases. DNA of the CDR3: TGCGCCAGCGGGAAGGGGAATTCACCCCTCCACTTT. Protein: CASGKGNSPLHF.

CDR3 in DNA: TGTGCCAGCAGCTTAGAAGGCTATGGCTACACCTTC. Translated: CASSLEGYGYTF. The chain employs TRBV7-3 and TRBJ1-2; D uncertain. This CDR3 region has 12 residues. CDR1 SGHTA and CDR2 FQGTGA come from the germline V gene. V shed 2 bases and J shed 4 bases, with 5 bases lying between them.

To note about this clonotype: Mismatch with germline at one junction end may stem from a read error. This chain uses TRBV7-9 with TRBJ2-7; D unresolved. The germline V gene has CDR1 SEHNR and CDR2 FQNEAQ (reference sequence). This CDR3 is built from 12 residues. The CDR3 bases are TGTGCCAGCAGCTTGCGAGTTTACGAGCAGCACTTC. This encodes CASSLRVYEQHF.

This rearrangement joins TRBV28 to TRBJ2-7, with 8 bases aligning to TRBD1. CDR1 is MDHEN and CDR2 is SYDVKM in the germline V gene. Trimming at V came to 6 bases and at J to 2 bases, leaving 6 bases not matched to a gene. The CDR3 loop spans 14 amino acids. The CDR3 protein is CASRLQGGTYEQYF. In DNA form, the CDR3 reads TGTGCCAGCAGACTACAGGGGGGAACCTACGAGCAGTACTTC.

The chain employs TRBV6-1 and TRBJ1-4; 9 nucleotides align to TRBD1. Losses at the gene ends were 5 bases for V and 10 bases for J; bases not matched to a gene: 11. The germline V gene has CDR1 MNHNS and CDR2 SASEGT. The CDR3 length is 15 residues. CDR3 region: CASSRAGTGMGKLFF. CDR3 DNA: TGTGCCAGCAGTCGTGCTGGGACAGGGATGGGAAAACTGTTTTTT.

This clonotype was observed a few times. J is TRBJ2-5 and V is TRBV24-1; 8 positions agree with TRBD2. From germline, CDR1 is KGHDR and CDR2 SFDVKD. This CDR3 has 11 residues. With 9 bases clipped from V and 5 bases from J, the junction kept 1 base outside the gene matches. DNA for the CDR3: TGTGCCACCTCGGGGGGGGAGACCCAGTACTTC. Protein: CATSGGETQYF.

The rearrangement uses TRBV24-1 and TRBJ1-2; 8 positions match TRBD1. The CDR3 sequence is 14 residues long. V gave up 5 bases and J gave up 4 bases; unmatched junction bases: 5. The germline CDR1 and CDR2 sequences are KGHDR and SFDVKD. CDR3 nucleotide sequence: TGTGCCACCAGTGCAGGACAGGGCGCCTATGGCTACACCTTC. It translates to CATSAGQGAYGYTF.